Below are 23 T cell receptor beta chains sequenced from a single sample in a study of blood T cell repertoires in COVID-19. TCRdb's copy holds only in-frame clones and misses some; the assay was immunoSEQ multiplex PCR. This table holds fewer than 120,000 clones, approximately 80% found once. The sample taken for sequencing was peripheral blood. These receptors were obtained from an older woman with acute or convalescent COVID-19.

The rearrangement uses TRBV4-3 and TRBJ1-3; no definite D call. V was shortened by 1 base and J by 4 bases, with 14 bases between the two germline ends. Germline CDR1 LGHNA, CDR2 YSLEER. The CDR3 length is 16 residues. CDR3 amino acids: CASSQGYWEAGNTIYF. Here the CDR3 DNA reads TGCGCCAGCAGCCAAGGGTACTGGGAGGCAGGAAACACCATATATTTT.

J is TRBJ1-1 and V is TRBV9; D gene unclear. The germline V gene encodes CDR1 SGDLS and CDR2 YYNGEE. The CDR3 contains 13 residues. The germline V and J ends were trimmed by 0 bases and 5 bases, with 8 bases remaining between them. CDR3 region: CASSVDEGTEAFF. In DNA form, the CDR3 reads TGTGCCAGCAGCGTAGACGAGGGTACTGAAGCTTTCTTT.

J is TRBJ2-5 and V is TRBV30; TRBD2 matches at 7 bases. Germline V CDR1 and CDR2: GTSNPN, SVGIG (reference sequence). CDR3 length: 13 residues. V lost 3 bases and J lost 5; bases outside the gene matches: 6. The CDR3 sequence is CAWRGLNGETQYF. The CDR3 DNA sequence: TGTGCCTGGAGGGGACTAAACGGCGAGACCCAGTACTTC.

The chain uses TRBV9 and TRBJ2-1; 10 nucleotides agree with TRBD2. V trimming: 0 bases; J trimming: 7 bases; junction bases outside the gene matches: 7. Germline V gives CDR1 SGDLS, CDR2 YYNGEE. This CDR3 region has 16 residues. The CDR3 reads CASSVVRLAGVNEQFF. The CDR3 DNA reads TGTGCCAGCAGCGTAGTTCGGCTAGCGGGGGTGAATGAGCAGTTCTTC.

The chain recombines TRBV5-1 with TRBJ2-5; weak D call: TRBD1 (5 bases). The V gene lost 0 bases and the J gene lost 5 bases, with 8 bases spanning the gap. Germline V lookup: CDR1 SGHRS, CDR2 YFSETQ. The CDR3 extends over 13 amino acids. The CDR3, as DNA: TGCGCCAGCAGCTTGGGGGGCGTGGAGACCCAGTACTTC. It codes for CASSLGGVETQYF.

The V call is TRBV6-2 or TRBV6-3, the J call TRBJ2-7; no clear D gene. V lost 0 bases, J lost 2 bases, and 8 bases lay in between. Germline loops: CDR1 MNHEY, CDR2 SVGEGT. This CDR3 has 14 amino acids. The CDR3 region is CASSYSNGPYEQYF. The DNA for the CDR3 is TGTGCCAGCAGTTACTCGAACGGTCCCTACGAGCAGTACTTC.

This clone has a handful of counts. The chain combines TRBV6-2 or TRBV6-3 with TRBJ2-3; D ambiguous. Trimming took 4 bases from V and 1 from J, leaving 6 bases between them. Germline CDR1 reads MNHEY; CDR2 reads SVGEGT. This CDR3 contains 13 residues. The CDR3 DNA sequence: TGTGCCAGCAGTTCCGGTGGCACAGATACGCAGTATTTT. Protein: CASSSGGTDTQYF.

The V and J genes are TRBV24-1 and TRBJ2-2; D call uncertain. The V end lost 6 bases, the J end lost 4 bases, and 11 bases lay between the germline ends. CDR1 and CDR2 from the germline V gene are KGHDR and SFDVKD. This CDR3 comprises 14 residues. CDR3 protein: CATSTLWPTGELFF. CDR3 coding DNA: TGTGCCACCAGTACGTTGTGGCCCACCGGGGAGCTGTTTTTT.

This rearrangement joins TRBV19 to TRBJ1-2; TRBD1 matches at 8 bases. The CDR3 contains 15 residues. Germline loops: CDR1 LNHDA, CDR2 SQIVND (reference sequence). J lost 5 bases, V lost 0 bases, and 5 bases had no gene match. As DNA, the CDR3 is TGTGCCAGTAGTATAGATGGACAGGGCCATTATGGCTACACCTTC. Amino acid sequence: CASSIDGQGHYGYTF.

The chain joins TRBV28 to TRBJ2-1, with D possibly TRBD1 on 6 matching bases. Trimming removed 10 bases at V and 7 bases at J, with 14 bases between. The CDR3 consists of 12 residues. Germline assignment: CDR1 MDHEN and CDR2 SYDVKM. The CDR3, as DNA: TGTGCCACCGGGACATCCCGGAATGAGCAGTTCTTC. Translated: CATGTSRNEQFF.

The sample holds one count of this clone. This sequence joins TRBV7-9 and TRBJ1-1; a weak D match, TRBD1 (6 bases). Trimming shortened V by 5 bases and J by 6 bases, and 13 bases separated the two germline ends. CDR3 length: 13 residues. Germline V gene sequence: CDR1 SEHNR, CDR2 FQNEAQ (reference sequence). Here the CDR3 DNA reads TGTGCCAGCAGCGCCTCAGGGGTTCCTGAAGCTTTCTTT. This sequence encodes CASSASGVPEAFF.

J is TRBJ2-1 and V is TRBV4-1; D unresolved. Trimming left V 6 bases short and J 6 bases short, with 9 bases between. The germline CDR1 and CDR2 sequences are MGHRA and YSYEKL. The CDR3 spans 12 residues. CDR3 protein: CASRGPLNEQFF. CDR3 DNA sequence: TGCGCCAGCAGGGGCCCGCTCAATGAGCAGTTCTTC.

J is TRBJ1-1 and V is TRBV28; TRBD1 is a possible D gene (6 bases). This CDR3 is built from 17 residues. Trimming removed 2 bases at V and 4 bases at J, with 20 bases between. CDR1 and CDR2 (germline): MDHEN, SYDVKM. The CDR3 DNA reads TGTGCCAGCAGTTTACCGCAGGGGATGGTTGATAGCACTGAAGCTTTCTTT. Its protein is CASSLPQGMVDSTEAFF.

V is TRBV27 and J is TRBJ1-5; 7 bases agree with TRBD1. Germline loops: CDR1 MNHEY, CDR2 SMNVEV (reference sequence). The CDR3 consists of 14 residues. V was clipped by 5 bases and J by 4 bases; unmatched bases: 5. In DNA form, the CDR3 reads TGTGCCAGCAGTCACGACAGGGCTAATCAGCCCCAGCATTTT. Its protein product is CASSHDRANQPQHF.

The CDR3 nucleotides are TGTGCCAGCAGTTTGGGACAGGGAAGTTTCGGCTACACCTTC. Residues: CASSLGQGSFGYTF. J is TRBJ1-2 and V is TRBV28; 9 bases are a match to TRBD1. V lost 3 bases to trimming and J lost 8 bases; unmatched junction nucleotides: 7. The CDR3 loop spans 14 amino acids. Germline loops: CDR1 MDHEN, CDR2 SYDVKM.

V usage is TRBV25-1 and J usage is TRBJ1-2; D unresolved. The germline CDR1 and CDR2 sequences are MGHDK and SYGVNS. This CDR3 comprises 14 residues. Trimming pared 0 bases from V and 2 bases from J, leaving 7 bases between. The CDR3: CASSEYGGNYGYTF. The DNA for the CDR3 is TGTGCCAGCAGTGAATACGGCGGGAACTATGGCTACACCTTC.

This clone has ten or more counts. The chain employs TRBV19 and TRBJ1-5, with 10 positions matching TRBD1. After removal of 7 bases from V and 7 bases from J, the junction contained 7 bases not matched to a gene. Germline values: CDR1 LNHDA, CDR2 SQIVND (reference sequence). The CDR3 totals 14 residues. The CDR3 sequence: CASTPGTGVQPQHF. CDR3 bases: TGTGCCAGTACACCCGGGACAGGGGTCCAGCCCCAGCATTTT.

This chain joins TRBV28 and TRBJ1-1; TRBD1 agrees at 7 bases. CDR3 size: 15 residues. With V trimmed by 2 bases and J by 6 bases, 9 bases remained unmatched. Germline CDR1 and CDR2: MDHEN and SYDVKM. The CDR3 nucleotides read TGTGCCAGCAGTTTACACGCAGGGGGGAGGTCTGAAGCTTTCTTT. Translation: CASSLHAGGRSEAFF.

This clone was found many times. As DNA, the CDR3 is TGTGCCACCAGCATACACGAGGGTGCCACCGGGGAGCTGTTTTTT. The encoded protein is CATSIHEGATGELFF. The chain combines TRBV15 with TRBJ2-2; tentative D call: TRBD2 (5 bases). The CDR3 length is 15 residues. The germline gives CDR1 LNHNV, CDR2 YYDKDF (reference sequence). The V end lost 4 bases, the J end lost 4 bases, and 13 bases lay between the germline ends.

V usage is TRBV4-2 and J usage is TRBJ2-1; 8 bases agree with TRBD2. The germline gives CDR1 LGHNA, CDR2 YNFKEQ. V was clipped by 1 base and J by 7 bases; unmatched bases: 12. The CDR3 extends over 17 amino acids. CDR3 amino acids: CASSQASPAGGNNEQFF. In DNA, the CDR3 is TGTGCCAGCAGCCAAGCCTCTCCCGCGGGGGGTAATAATGAGCAGTTCTTC.

This clone has a handful of counts. This specimen includes other DNA sequences encoding the same CDR3. The chain carries TRBV28 and TRBJ1-2; 9 bases are shared with TRBD1. Germline V gene lookup returns CDR1 MDHEN and CDR2 SYDVKM. The V segment lost 3 bases and the J segment 4 bases; nucleotides outside the gene matches: 3. The CDR3 length is 14 residues. The CDR3 nucleotides read TGTGCCAGCAGTTTGGGACAGGGAGGCTATGGCTACACCTTC. As protein: CASSLGQGGYGYTF.

The J gene is TRBJ1-6, the V gene TRBV9, with D unclear. The germline V gene encodes CDR1 SGDLS and CDR2 YYNGEE. Deletions cut 0 bases from V and 4 bases from J, with 8 bases between. The CDR3 runs 15 residues. CDR3 protein: CASSVETTYNSPLHF. CDR3 nucleotide sequence: TGTGCCAGCAGCGTAGAGACAACTTATAATTCACCCCTCCACTTT.

The chain couples TRBV7-3 to TRBJ2-1; 9 bases align to TRBD2. The trim removed 5 bases at V and 9 bases at J, leaving 14 bases unmatched. The CDR3 spans 16 residues. Germline V gene sequence: CDR1 SGHTA, CDR2 FQGTGA. The CDR3 DNA is TGTGCCAGCAGCCCCTCCGCGGCGGGGGGGATGGGTGAGCAGTTCTTC. Its protein product is CASSPSAAGGMGEQFF. Full variable domain (outside the CDR3, taken from reference TRBV7-3 and TRBJ2-1): GAGVSQTPSNKVTEKGKYVELRCDPISGHTALYWYRQSLGQGPEFLIYFQGTGAADDSGLPNDRFFAVRPEGSVSTLKIQRTERGDSAVYLCASSPSAAGGMGEQFFGPGTRLTVL.